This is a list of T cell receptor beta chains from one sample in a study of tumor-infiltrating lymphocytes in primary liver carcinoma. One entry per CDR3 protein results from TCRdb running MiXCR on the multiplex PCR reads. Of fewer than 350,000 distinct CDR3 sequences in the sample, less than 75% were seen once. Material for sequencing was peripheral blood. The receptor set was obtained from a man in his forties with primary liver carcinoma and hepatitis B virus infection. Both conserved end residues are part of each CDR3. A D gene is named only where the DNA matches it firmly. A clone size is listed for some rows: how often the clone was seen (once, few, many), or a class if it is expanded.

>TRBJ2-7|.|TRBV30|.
CAWEGGSYEQYF
TGTGCCTGGGAAGGGGGCTCCTACGAGCAGTACTTC
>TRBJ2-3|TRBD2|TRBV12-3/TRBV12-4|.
CVSSVFIRLAGATDTQYF
TGTGTCAGCAGTGTATTTATTCGACTAGCGGGAGCTACAGATACGCAGTATTTT
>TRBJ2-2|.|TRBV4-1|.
CASSRNESGPGELSF
TGCGCCAGCAGCCGAAATGAATCCGGGCCCGGGGAGCTGTCTTTT
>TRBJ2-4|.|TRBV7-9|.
CASSLVLNIQYF
TGTGCCAGCAGCTTAGTTCTGAACATTCAGTACTTC
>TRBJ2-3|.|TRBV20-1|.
CSARGADRTDTQYF
TGCAGTGCTAGAGGCGCAGATCGCACAGATACGCAGTATTTT
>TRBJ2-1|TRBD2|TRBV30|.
CSWITSGTSIFF
TGTTCCTGGATTACTTCTGGGACTAGCATTTTCTTC
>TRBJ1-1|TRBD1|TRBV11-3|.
CASSPGQGRAGTTEAFF
TGTGCCAGCAGCCCCGGACAGGGCCGAGCGGGGACCACAGAAGCTTTCTTT
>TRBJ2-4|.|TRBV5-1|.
CASTNMGGDGNIQCF
TGCGCCAGCACCAATATGGGGGGAGATGGAAACATTCAGTGCTTC
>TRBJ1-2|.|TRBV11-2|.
CASSTDRFNGYTF
TGTGCCAGCAGTACAGACAGGTTTAATGGCTACACCTTC
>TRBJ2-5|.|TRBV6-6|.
CACSLQGTQYF
TGTGCCTGCAGTCTACAAGGGACCCAGTACTTC
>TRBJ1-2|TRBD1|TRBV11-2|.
CASSLAGGAYPFVYTF
TGTGCCAGCAGCCTCGCAGGGGGCGCTTACCCCTTTGTCTACACCTTC
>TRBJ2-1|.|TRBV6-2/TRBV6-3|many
CASSYSGGLRLGDNEQFF
TGTGCCAGCAGTTACTCGGGGGGATTACGCTTAGGAGACAATGAGCAGTTCTTC
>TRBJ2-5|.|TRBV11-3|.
CASGLSGAGMTQYF
TGTGCCAGCGGCTTGTCCGGGGCAGGAATGACTCAGTACTTC
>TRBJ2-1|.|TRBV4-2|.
CISSQDTNTEQFF
TGTATCAGCAGCCAAGATACAAACACTGAGCAGTTCTTC
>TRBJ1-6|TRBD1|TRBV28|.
CASSHGTVRNSPLHF
TGTGCCAGCAGCCATGGGACAGTTAGAAATTCACCCCTCCACTTT
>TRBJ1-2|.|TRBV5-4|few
CASRPDVELGSGYTF
TGTGCCAGCAGACCCGACGTAGAGTTGGGGTCTGGCTACACCTTC
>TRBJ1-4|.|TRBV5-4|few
CASSAGREIEKLFF
TGTGCCAGCAGCGCGGGACGCGAAATCGAAAAACTGTTTTTT
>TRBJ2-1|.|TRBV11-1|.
CTSSLDSNEEFF
TGTACCAGCAGCTTAGACAGCAATGAGGAGTTCTTC
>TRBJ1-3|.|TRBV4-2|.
CASSQDIGIGSGNTIYF
TGTGCCAGCAGCCAAGATATAGGGATAGGGTCTGGAAACACCATATATTTT
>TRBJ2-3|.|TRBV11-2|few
CARSPLDTQYF
TGTGCCAGGAGTCCTCTCGATACGCAGTATTTT
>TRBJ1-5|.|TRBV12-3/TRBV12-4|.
CASSFQSPAGHQPPHF
TGTGCCAGCAGTTTCCAATCCCCGGCAGGGCATCAGCCCCCGCATTTT
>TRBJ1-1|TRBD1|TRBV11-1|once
CVGSPTGQQWTEAFF
TGTGTCGGCAGCCCCACGGGACAGCAGTGGACTGAAGCCTTCTTT
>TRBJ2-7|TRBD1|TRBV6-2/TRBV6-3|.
CASSTDRVPVYEQYF
TGTGCCAGCAGTACGGACAGGGTGCCCGTCTACGAGCAGTACTTC
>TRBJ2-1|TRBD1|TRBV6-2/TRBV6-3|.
CARSTTGGSYNEQFF
TGTGCCCGCAGCACTACAGGGGGTTCCTACAACGAGCAGTTCTTC
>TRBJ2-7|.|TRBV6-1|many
CASITDRRSYEQYF
TGTGCCAGCATTACGGATAGAAGGTCCTACGAGCAGTACTTC
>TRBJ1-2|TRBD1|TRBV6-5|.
CASSYGGTERWDGYTF
TGTGCCAGCAGTTACGGCGGGACAGAACGGTGGGATGGCTACACCTTC
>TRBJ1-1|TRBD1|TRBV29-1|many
CSGSRGLNTEAFF
TGCAGCGGTAGCAGGGGGCTAAACACTGAAGCTTTCTTT
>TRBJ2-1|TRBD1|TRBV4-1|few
CASSSPGTGRGEQFF
TGCGCCAGCAGTTCTCCCGGGACAGGGCGAGGTGAGCAGTTCTTC
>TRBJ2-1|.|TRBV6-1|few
CASSGGLSSYNEQFF
TGTGCCAGCAGTGGGGGGCTGAGCTCCTACAATGAGCAGTTCTTC
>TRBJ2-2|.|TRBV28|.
CAGGVTTGELFF
TGTGCCGGCGGAGTAACCACCGGGGAGCTGTTTTTT
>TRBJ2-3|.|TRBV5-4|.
CASSSDRGGADTQYF
TGTGCCAGCAGCTCCGACCGAGGGGGGGCAGATACGCAGTATTTT
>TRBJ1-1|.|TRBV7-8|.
CASSRKGGVQVNTEAFF
TGTGCCAGCAGCCGGAAAGGAGGGGTTCAGGTGAACACTGAAGCTTTCTTT
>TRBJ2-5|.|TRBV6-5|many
CASSYTTGLEYF
TGTGCCAGCAGTTACACGACAGGCCTCGAGTACTTC
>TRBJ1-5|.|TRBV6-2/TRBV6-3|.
CTSSYPRGNQPQHF
TGTACCAGTAGTTATCCCCGAGGCAATCAGCCCCAGCATTTT
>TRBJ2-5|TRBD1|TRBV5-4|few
CASSLAGQAVDQYF
TGTGCCAGCAGCTTGGCCGGACAGGCGGTAGACCAGTACTTC